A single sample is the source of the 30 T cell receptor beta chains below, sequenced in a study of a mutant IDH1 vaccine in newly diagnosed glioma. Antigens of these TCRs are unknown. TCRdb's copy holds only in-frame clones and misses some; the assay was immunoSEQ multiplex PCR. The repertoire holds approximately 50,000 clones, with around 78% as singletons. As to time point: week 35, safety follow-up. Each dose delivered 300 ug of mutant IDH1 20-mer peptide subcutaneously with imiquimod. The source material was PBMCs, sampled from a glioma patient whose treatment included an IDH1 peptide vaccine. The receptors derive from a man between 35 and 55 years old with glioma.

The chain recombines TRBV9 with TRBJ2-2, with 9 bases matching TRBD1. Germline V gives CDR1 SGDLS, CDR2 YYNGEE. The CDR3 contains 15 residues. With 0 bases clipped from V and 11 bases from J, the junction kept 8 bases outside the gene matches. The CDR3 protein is CASSVAGQGSSELFF. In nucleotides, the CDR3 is TGTGCCAGCAGCGTAGCTGGACAGGGGTCCTCCGAGCTGTTTTTT.

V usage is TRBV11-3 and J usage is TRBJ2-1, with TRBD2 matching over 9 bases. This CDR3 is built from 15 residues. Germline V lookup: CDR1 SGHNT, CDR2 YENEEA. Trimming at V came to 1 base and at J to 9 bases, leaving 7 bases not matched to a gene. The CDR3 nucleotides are TGTGCCAGCAGCTTAGGGCCTAGCGGGATTAGTGAGCAGTTCTTC. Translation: CASSLGPSGISEQFF.

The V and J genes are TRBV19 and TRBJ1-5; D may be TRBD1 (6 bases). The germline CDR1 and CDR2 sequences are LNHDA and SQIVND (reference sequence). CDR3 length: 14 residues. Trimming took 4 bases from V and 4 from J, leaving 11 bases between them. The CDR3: CASSRRGRNQPQHF. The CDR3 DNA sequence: TGTGCCAGTAGTAGAAGGGGGAGGAATCAGCCCCAGCATTTT. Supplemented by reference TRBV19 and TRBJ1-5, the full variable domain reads DGGITQSPKYLFRKEGQNVTLSCEQNLNHDAMYWYRQDPGQGLRLIYYSQIVNDFQKGDIAEGYSVSREKKESFPLTVTSAQKNPTAFYLCASSRRGRNQPQHFGDGTRLSIL.

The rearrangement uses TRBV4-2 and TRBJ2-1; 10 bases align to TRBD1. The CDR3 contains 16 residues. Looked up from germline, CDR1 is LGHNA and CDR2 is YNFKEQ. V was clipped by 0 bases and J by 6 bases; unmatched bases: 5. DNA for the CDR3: TGTGCCAGCAGCCAAGATAGACAGGGGGCTGGCAATGAGCAGTTCTTC. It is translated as CASSQDRQGAGNEQFF.

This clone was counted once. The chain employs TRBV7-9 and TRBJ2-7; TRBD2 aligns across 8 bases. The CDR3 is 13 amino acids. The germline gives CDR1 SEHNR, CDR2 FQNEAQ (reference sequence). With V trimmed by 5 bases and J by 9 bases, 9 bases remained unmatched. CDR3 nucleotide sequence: TGTGCCAGCAGCCAAGGCATTCTAGCGGGGCAGTACGTC. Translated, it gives CASSQGILAGQYV.

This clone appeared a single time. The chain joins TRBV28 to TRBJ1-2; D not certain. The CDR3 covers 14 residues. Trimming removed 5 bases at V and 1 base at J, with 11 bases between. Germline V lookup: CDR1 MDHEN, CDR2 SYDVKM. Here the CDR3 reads CASSPGIVNYGYTF. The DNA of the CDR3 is TGTGCCAGCAGTCCAGGAATCGTTAACTATGGCTACACCTTC.

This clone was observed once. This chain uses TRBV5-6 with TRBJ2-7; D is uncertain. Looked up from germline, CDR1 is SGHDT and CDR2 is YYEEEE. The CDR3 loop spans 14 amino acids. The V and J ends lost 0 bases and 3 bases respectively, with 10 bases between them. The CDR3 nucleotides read TGTGCCAGCAGCTTGGATGTCGCCGTCTACGAGCAGTACTTC. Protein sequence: CASSLDVAVYEQYF.

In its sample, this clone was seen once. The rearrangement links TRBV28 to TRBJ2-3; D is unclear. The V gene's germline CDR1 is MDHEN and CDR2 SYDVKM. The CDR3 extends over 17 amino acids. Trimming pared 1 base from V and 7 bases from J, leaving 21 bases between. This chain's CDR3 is CASSLSAGLSGVNTQYF. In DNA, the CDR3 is TGTGCCAGCAGTTTATCAGCCGGGTTGAGTGGCGTAAATACGCAGTATTTT.

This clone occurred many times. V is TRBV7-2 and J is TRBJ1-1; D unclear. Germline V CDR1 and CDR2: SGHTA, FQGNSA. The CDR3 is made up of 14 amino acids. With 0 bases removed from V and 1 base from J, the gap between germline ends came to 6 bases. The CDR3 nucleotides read TGTGCCAGCAGCTTAGCGGGTCCGAACACTGAAGCTTTCTTT. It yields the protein CASSLAGPNTEAFF.

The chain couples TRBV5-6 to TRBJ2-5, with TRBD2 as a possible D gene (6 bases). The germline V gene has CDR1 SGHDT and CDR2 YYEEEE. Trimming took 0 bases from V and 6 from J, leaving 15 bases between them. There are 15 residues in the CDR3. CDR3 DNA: TGTGCCAGCAGCTTGGGGCCGGGTGCGGGGCAGACCCAGTACTTC. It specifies CASSLGPGAGQTQYF. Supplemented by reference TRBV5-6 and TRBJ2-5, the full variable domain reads DAGVTQSPTHLIKTRGQQVTLRCSPKSGHDTVSWYQQALGQGPQFIFQYYEEEERQRGNFPDRFSGHQFPNYSSELNVNALLLGDSALYLCASSLGPGAGQTQYFGPGTRLLVL.

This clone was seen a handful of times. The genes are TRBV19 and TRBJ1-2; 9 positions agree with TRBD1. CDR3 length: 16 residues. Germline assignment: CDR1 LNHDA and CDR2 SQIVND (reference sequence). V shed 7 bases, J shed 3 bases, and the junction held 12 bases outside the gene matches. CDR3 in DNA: TGTGCCAGTACCCACCTGGGACAGGGCTTCGACTATGGCTACACCTTC. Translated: CASTHLGQGFDYGYTF.

In nucleotides, the CDR3 is TGTGCCAGCAGTGAAGTAAAGGGGGCGGGTGACAATCAGCCCCAGCATTTT. Its translation is CASSEVKGAGDNQPQHF. This chain joins TRBV2 and TRBJ1-5; 7 positions match TRBD1. J lost 3 bases, V lost 1 base, and 9 bases had no gene match. The CDR3 contains 17 residues. Germline CDR1 reads SNHLY; CDR2 reads FYNNEI.

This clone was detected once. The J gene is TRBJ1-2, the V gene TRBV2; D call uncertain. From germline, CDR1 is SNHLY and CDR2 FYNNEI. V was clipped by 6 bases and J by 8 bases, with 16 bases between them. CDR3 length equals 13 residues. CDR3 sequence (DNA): TGTGCCAGCAGCGGAGGTATCTTGTCGGGCTACACCTTC. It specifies CASSGGILSGYTF.

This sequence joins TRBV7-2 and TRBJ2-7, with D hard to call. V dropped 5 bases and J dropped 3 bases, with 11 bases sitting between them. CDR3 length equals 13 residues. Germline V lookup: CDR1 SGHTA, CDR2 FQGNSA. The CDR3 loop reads CASSPDPSYEQYF. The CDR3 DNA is TGTGCCAGCAGCCCGGACCCCAGCTACGAGCAGTACTTC. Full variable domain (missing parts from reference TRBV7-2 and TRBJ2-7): GAGVSQSPSNKVTEKGKDVELRCDPISGHTALYWYRQSLGQGLEFLIYFQGNSAPDKSGLPSDRFSAERTGGSVSTLTIQRTQQEDSAVYLCASSPDPSYEQYFGPGTRLTVT.

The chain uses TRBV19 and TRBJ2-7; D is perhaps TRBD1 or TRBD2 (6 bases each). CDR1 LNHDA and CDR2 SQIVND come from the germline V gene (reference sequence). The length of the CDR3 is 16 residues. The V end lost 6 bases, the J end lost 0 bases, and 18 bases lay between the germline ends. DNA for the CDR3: TGTGCCAGTAGGGGAATAGGGGGGTCGTCCTCCTACGAGCAGTACTTC. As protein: CASRGIGGSSSYEQYF.

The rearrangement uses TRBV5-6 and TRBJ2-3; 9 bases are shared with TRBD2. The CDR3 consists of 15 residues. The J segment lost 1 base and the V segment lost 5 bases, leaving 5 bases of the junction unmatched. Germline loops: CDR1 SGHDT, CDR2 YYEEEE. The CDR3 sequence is CASSFRLAGTDTQYF. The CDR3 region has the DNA TGTGCCAGCAGTTTCAGACTAGCGGGCACAGATACGCAGTATTTT.

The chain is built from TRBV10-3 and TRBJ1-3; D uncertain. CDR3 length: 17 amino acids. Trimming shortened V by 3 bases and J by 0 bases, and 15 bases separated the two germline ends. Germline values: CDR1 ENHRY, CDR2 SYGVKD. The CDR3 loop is CAISDGKKLASGNTIYF. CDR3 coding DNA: TGTGCCATCAGTGACGGTAAAAAACTTGCCTCTGGAAACACCATATATTTT.

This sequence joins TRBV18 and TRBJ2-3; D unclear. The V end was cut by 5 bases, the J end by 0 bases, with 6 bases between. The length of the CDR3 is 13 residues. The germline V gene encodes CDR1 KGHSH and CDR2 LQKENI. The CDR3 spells CASSSLSTDTQYF. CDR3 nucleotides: TGTGCCAGCTCATCTCTTAGCACAGATACGCAGTATTTT.

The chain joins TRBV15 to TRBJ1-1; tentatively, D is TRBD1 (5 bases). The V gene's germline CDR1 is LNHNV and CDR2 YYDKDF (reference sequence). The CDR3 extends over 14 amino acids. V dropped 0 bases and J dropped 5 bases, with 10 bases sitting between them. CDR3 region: CATSRDLGDTEAFF. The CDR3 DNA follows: TGTGCCACCAGCAGAGATCTGGGGGATACTGAAGCTTTCTTT.

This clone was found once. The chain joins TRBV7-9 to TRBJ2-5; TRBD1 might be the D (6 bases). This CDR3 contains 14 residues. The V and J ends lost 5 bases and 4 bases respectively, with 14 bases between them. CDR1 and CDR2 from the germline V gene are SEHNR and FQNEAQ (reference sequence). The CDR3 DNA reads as TGTGCCAGCAGCCGAAGTCTAGGGGGAGAGACCCAGTACTTC. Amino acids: CASSRSLGGETQYF.

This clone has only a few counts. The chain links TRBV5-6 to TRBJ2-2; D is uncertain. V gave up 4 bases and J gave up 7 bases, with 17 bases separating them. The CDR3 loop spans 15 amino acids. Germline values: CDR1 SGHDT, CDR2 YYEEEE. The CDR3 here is CASSPLDPFRGELFF. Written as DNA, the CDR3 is TGTGCCAGCAGCCCACTGGACCCCTTCCGCGGGGAGCTGTTTTTT.

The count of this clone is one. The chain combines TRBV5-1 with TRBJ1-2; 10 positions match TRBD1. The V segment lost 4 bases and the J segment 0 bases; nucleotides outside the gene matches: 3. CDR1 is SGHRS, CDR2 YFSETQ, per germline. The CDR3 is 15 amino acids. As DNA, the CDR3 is TGCGCCAGCAGCACGGACAGGGGGACTAACTATGGCTACACCTTC. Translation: CASSTDRGTNYGYTF.

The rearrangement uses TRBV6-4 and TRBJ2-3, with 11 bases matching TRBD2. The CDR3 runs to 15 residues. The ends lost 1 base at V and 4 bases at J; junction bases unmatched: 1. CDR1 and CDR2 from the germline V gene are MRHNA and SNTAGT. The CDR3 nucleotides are TGTGCCAGCAGTGACTTAGCGGGAGGGCCAGATACGCAGTATTTT. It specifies CASSDLAGGPDTQYF.

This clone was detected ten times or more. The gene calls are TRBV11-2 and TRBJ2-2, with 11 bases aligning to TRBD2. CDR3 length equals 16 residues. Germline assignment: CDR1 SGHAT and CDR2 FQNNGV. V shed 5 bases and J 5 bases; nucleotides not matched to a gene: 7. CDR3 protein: CASSPGLAGPTGELFF. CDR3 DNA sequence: TGTGCCAGCAGCCCCGGACTAGCGGGCCCTACCGGGGAGCTGTTTTTT.

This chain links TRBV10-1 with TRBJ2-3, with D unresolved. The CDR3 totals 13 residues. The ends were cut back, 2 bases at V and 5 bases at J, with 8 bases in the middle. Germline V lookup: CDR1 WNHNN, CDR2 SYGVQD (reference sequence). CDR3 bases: TGCGCCAGCAGTGAGGATACTGGAGATACGCAGTATTTT. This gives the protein CASSEDTGDTQYF.

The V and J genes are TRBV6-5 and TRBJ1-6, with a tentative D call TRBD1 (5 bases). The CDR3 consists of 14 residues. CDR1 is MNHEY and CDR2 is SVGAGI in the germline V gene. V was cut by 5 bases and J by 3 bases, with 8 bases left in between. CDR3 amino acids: CASSTGDYNSPLHF. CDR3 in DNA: TGTGCCAGCAGTACAGGAGACTATAATTCACCCCTCCACTTT.

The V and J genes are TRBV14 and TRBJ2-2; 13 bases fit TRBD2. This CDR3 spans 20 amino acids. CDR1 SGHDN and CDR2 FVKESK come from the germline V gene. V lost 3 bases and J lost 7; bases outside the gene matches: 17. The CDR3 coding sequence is TGTGCCAGCAGCCACCTAAAAAGGCCGGGACTAGCGGGAAATGGCGGGGAGCTGTTTTTT. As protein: CASSHLKRPGLAGNGGELFF.

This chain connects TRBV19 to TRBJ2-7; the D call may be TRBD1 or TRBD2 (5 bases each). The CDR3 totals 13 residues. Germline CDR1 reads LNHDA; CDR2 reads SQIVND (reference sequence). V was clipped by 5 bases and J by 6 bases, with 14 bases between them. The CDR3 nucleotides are TGTGCCAGTAGTCCCGGGACCGACGTCGAGCAGTACTTC. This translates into CASSPGTDVEQYF.

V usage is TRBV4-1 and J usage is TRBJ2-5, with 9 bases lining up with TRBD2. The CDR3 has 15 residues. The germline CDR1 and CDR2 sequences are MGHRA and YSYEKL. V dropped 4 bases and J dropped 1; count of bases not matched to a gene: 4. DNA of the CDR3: TGCGCCAGCAGCCGCGGGGGGGGGTCCCAAGAGACCCAGTACTTC. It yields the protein CASSRGGGSQETQYF.

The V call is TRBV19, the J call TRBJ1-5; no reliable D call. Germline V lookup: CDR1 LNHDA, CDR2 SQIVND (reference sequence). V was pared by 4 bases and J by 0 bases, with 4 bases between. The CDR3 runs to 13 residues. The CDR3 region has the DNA TGTGCCAGTAGTACCAGTAGCAATCAGCCCCAGCATTTT. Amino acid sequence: CASSTSSNQPQHF.